A selection of T cell receptor beta chains follows, all from one sample in a study of early T cells in non-severe SARS-CoV-2 infection. TCRdb redid the calling of the 5' RACE reads with MiXCR, one entry per CDR3 protein. This table holds about 98,000 distinct CDR3 sequences, roughly 14% found once. Material: whole blood. All receptors derive from an adult who was a healthcare worker with PCR-confirmed SARS-CoV-2 infection or an uninfected control (not recorded which). Each CDR3 is given with its conserved first and last residue. D genes are given only for firm matches. Not every row has a clone size; where given, it reads once, few, many or a size class.

abundance: NA; j_gene: TRBJ1-1; v_gene: TRBV2; len: 13; d_gene: NA; CDR3nt: TGTGCCGCTCAAAAGGTGTCGGGAATTGAAGCTTTCTTT; CDR3aa: CAAQKVSGIEAFF
abundance: few; j_gene: TRBJ2-7; v_gene: TRBV7-9; len: 14; d_gene: NA; CDR3nt: TGTGCCAGCAGCTTAGCGCCGGCTAGCTACGAGCAGTACTTC; CDR3aa: CASSLAPASYEQYF
abundance: NA; j_gene: TRBJ1-1; v_gene: TRBV29-1; len: 14; d_gene: TRBD1; CDR3nt: TGCAGCGTTACAGGGGATGACGGGAACACTGAAGCTTTCTTT; CDR3aa: CSVTGDDGNTEAFF
abundance: few; j_gene: TRBJ1-1; v_gene: TRBV28; len: 15; d_gene: NA; CDR3nt: TGTGCCAGCAACACGGGATTCGGACCAGCTTCTGAAGCTTTCTTT; CDR3aa: CASNTGFGPASEAFF
abundance: NA; j_gene: TRBJ2-7; v_gene: TRBV20-1; len: 15; d_gene: NA; CDR3nt: TGCAGTGCTAGAGATCGCCCCCTACTAGCCACCGAGCAGAACTTC; CDR3aa: CSARDRPLLATEQNF
abundance: few; j_gene: TRBJ2-7; v_gene: TRBV7-2; len: 15; d_gene: TRBD2; CDR3nt: TGTGCCAGCAGCTTATGGGCGGGAGCAGCGTACGAGCAGTACTTC; CDR3aa: CASSLWAGAAYEQYF
abundance: NA; j_gene: TRBJ2-1; v_gene: TRBV28; len: 15; d_gene: NA; CDR3nt: TGTGCCAGCAGTTCCCCCGTGGGCTGGTACAATGAGCAGTTCTTC; CDR3aa: CASSSPVGWYNEQFF
abundance: few; j_gene: TRBJ1-5; v_gene: TRBV16; len: 13; d_gene: NA; CDR3nt: TGTACCAGCAGCCAACAGGAAAATCAGTCCCAGCATTTT; CDR3aa: CTSSQQENQSQHF
abundance: few; j_gene: TRBJ2-2; v_gene: TRBV5-1; len: 12; d_gene: NA; CDR3nt: TGCGCCAGCAGGGGAGGCACCGGGGAGCTGTTTTTT; CDR3aa: CASRGGTGELFF
abundance: NA; j_gene: TRBJ2-5; v_gene: TRBV21-1; len: 15; d_gene: NA; CDR3nt: TGTGCCAGCAGCTCGAACAGCGACCCAAAAGAGACCCAGTACTTC; CDR3aa: CASSSNSDPKETQYF
abundance: NA; j_gene: TRBJ2-1; v_gene: TRBV29-1; len: 11; d_gene: NA; CDR3nt: TGCAGCGTTGGGAGCGGGAATGAGCAGTTCTTC; CDR3aa: CSVGSGNEQFF
abundance: many; j_gene: TRBJ2-1; v_gene: TRBV5-1; len: 17; d_gene: NA; CDR3nt: TGCGCCAGCAGCGCTCCGGGGTTGGCGGGATCGAGGAATGAGCAGTTCTTC; CDR3aa: CASSAPGLAGSRNEQFF
abundance: NA; j_gene: TRBJ2-3; v_gene: TRBV7-6; len: 16; d_gene: TRBD1; CDR3nt: TGTGCCAGCAGCCGAGCAGGGGGCCATAGCACAGATACGCAGTATTTT; CDR3aa: CASSRAGGHSTDTQYF
abundance: NA; j_gene: TRBJ2-7; v_gene: TRBV27; len: 14; d_gene: TRBD2; CDR3nt: TGTGCCAGCAGTCTAGCGGGAGGGCCGTACGAGCAGTACTTC; CDR3aa: CASSLAGGPYEQYF
abundance: few; j_gene: TRBJ2-1; v_gene: TRBV20-1; len: 17; d_gene: NA; CDR3nt: TGCAGTGCCCGTCCGCGGGAAGGGCGCCTCCGAAGCAATGAGCAGTTCTTC; CDR3aa: CSARPREGRLRSNEQFF
abundance: few; j_gene: TRBJ2-3; v_gene: TRBV7-9; len: 14; d_gene: NA; CDR3nt: TGTGCCAGCAGCTTCACGCGGAACACAGATACGCAGTATTTT; CDR3aa: CASSFTRNTDTQYF
abundance: NA; j_gene: TRBJ2-7; v_gene: TRBV19; len: 16; d_gene: TRBD2; CDR3nt: TGTGCCAGTAGTATCGGGTCGGCGGGAGGGACCTACGAGCAGTACTTC; CDR3aa: CASSIGSAGGTYEQYF
abundance: few; j_gene: TRBJ2-7; v_gene: TRBV19; len: 17; d_gene: TRBD2; CDR3nt: TGTGCCAGTAGTATTCCGGGACTAGCGGGAAACCTCTACGAGCAGTACTTC; CDR3aa: CASSIPGLAGNLYEQYF
abundance: once; j_gene: TRBJ2-5; v_gene: TRBV21-1; len: 16; d_gene: NA; CDR3nt: TGTGCCAGCAGCAAAGTCTATTTAGGGTACCGGGAGACCCAGTACTTC; CDR3aa: CASSKVYLGYRETQYF
abundance: many; j_gene: TRBJ2-1; v_gene: TRBV5-1; len: 12; d_gene: NA; CDR3nt: TGCGCCAGCAGCGGCGTATTTAGTGAGCAGTTCTTC; CDR3aa: CASSGVFSEQFF
abundance: NA; j_gene: TRBJ2-1; v_gene: TRBV6-6; len: 15; d_gene: TRBD2; CDR3nt: TGTGCCAGCAGTTACGGAGCGGGACCCACCAATGAGCAGTTCTTC; CDR3aa: CASSYGAGPTNEQFF
abundance: few; j_gene: TRBJ1-1; v_gene: TRBV5-1; len: 13; d_gene: NA; CDR3nt: TGCGCCAGCAGACCCGGGCGCCACACTGAAGCTTTCTTT; CDR3aa: CASRPGRHTEAFF
abundance: NA; j_gene: TRBJ1-5; v_gene: TRBV6-2/TRBV6-3; len: 19; d_gene: NA; CDR3nt: TGTGCCAGCAGTTTCCCTCCAGGACCCCGCAGAACGAGCAATCAGCCCCAGCATTTT; CDR3aa: CASSFPPGPRRTSNQPQHF
abundance: few; j_gene: TRBJ2-1; v_gene: TRBV25-1; len: 12; d_gene: TRBD1; CDR3nt: TGTGCCGTCGGGCAGGGGGCCTTAGAGCAGTTCTTC; CDR3aa: CAVGQGALEQFF
abundance: NA; j_gene: TRBJ1-1; v_gene: TRBV29-1; len: 14; d_gene: NA; CDR3nt: TGCAGCGTTGTAAGGGGCGGCGAGAACACTGAAGCTTTCTTT; CDR3aa: CSVVRGGENTEAFF
abundance: NA; j_gene: TRBJ2-3; v_gene: TRBV29-1; len: 11; d_gene: NA; CDR3nt: TGCAGCCCCAGGGACCCAGATACGCAGTATTTT; CDR3aa: CSPRDPDTQYF
abundance: NA; j_gene: TRBJ1-6; v_gene: TRBV19; len: 19; d_gene: TRBD1; CDR3nt: TGTGCCAGTAGTATCTCTCCAGGGGGCCAAAGCTCCTATAATTCACCCCTCCACTTT; CDR3aa: CASSISPGGQSSYNSPLHF
abundance: few; j_gene: TRBJ2-2; v_gene: TRBV12-3/TRBV12-4; len: 15; d_gene: NA; CDR3nt: TGTGCCCTCTTTAGGGCAGGGGAGGACACCGGGGAGCTGTTTTTT; CDR3aa: CALFRAGEDTGELFF
abundance: many; j_gene: TRBJ1-1; v_gene: TRBV29-1; len: 13; d_gene: NA; CDR3nt: TGCAGCGTTGGACAGGAATCGAACACTGAAGCTTTCTTT; CDR3aa: CSVGQESNTEAFF
abundance: NA; j_gene: TRBJ1-4; v_gene: TRBV2; len: 15; d_gene: NA; CDR3nt: TGTGCCAGCGGCGAAGGCGCAGTCTTTAATGAAAAACTGTTTTTT; CDR3aa: CASGEGAVFNEKLFF
abundance: once; j_gene: TRBJ2-5; v_gene: TRBV12-3/TRBV12-4; len: 16; d_gene: NA; CDR3nt: TGTGCCAGCACCCTGCGGTCTGGGGGGAACCAAGAGACCCAGTACTTC; CDR3aa: CASTLRSGGNQETQYF
abundance: medium-sized; j_gene: TRBJ1-2; v_gene: TRBV5-6; len: 15; d_gene: NA; CDR3nt: TGTGCCAGCAGCTTGCCCGGGGGAACCCCTTATGGCTACACCTTC; CDR3aa: CASSLPGGTPYGYTF
abundance: NA; j_gene: TRBJ2-1; v_gene: TRBV4-2; len: 13; d_gene: NA; CDR3nt: TGTGCCAGCAGCCAAGATACCGGGGATGAGCAGTTCTTC; CDR3aa: CASSQDTGDEQFF
abundance: few; j_gene: TRBJ1-2; v_gene: TRBV15; len: 15; d_gene: TRBD1; CDR3nt: TGTGCCACCAGCACGGGGACAGGGGCGATCTATGGCTACACCTTC; CDR3aa: CATSTGTGAIYGYTF
abundance: few; j_gene: TRBJ2-2; v_gene: TRBV5-1; len: 16; d_gene: TRBD2; CDR3nt: TGCGCCAGCAGCTTGTACCGGGAGGGAGACACCGGGGAGCTGTTTTTT; CDR3aa: CASSLYREGDTGELFF
abundance: NA; j_gene: TRBJ1-3; v_gene: TRBV12-3/TRBV12-4; len: 14; d_gene: TRBD1; CDR3nt: TGTGCCAACTTAGGGGGCTCATCTGGAAACACCATATATTTT; CDR3aa: CANLGGSSGNTIYF
abundance: many; j_gene: TRBJ2-7; v_gene: TRBV25-1; len: 11; d_gene: NA; CDR3nt: TGTGCCAGCAGTGAAGGGGACGAGCAGTACTTC; CDR3aa: CASSEGDEQYF
abundance: NA; j_gene: TRBJ2-7; v_gene: TRBV5-1; len: 16; d_gene: NA; CDR3nt: TGCGCCAGCAGCTCGCTCCCCTTAGGGGGAGGCTACGAGCAGTACTTC; CDR3aa: CASSSLPLGGGYEQYF
abundance: NA; j_gene: TRBJ2-1; v_gene: TRBV24-1; len: 13; d_gene: NA; CDR3nt: TGTGCCACCAGTGACCGAAACTACAATGAGCAGTTCTTC; CDR3aa: CATSDRNYNEQFF
abundance: few; j_gene: TRBJ1-1; v_gene: TRBV5-5; len: 15; d_gene: NA; CDR3nt: TGTGCCAGCAGCTTGGATCCAGGCAACCCGGGAGAAGCTTTCTTT; CDR3aa: CASSLDPGNPGEAFF
abundance: once; j_gene: TRBJ1-1; v_gene: TRBV10-2; len: 14; d_gene: NA; CDR3nt: TGCGCCAGCAGTGAGGGCCGTCTAAACACTGAAGCTTTCTTT; CDR3aa: CASSEGRLNTEAFF
abundance: NA; j_gene: TRBJ2-5; v_gene: TRBV10-3; len: 13; d_gene: NA; CDR3nt: TGTGCCATCAGTGAGGAGGCAGCGGAGACCCAGTACTTC; CDR3aa: CAISEEAAETQYF
abundance: few; j_gene: TRBJ2-7; v_gene: TRBV3-1; len: 14; d_gene: TRBD2; CDR3nt: TGTGCCAGCAAGACTAGCGGGAAGCGGGACGAGCAGTACTTC; CDR3aa: CASKTSGKRDEQYF
abundance: NA; j_gene: TRBJ1-2; v_gene: TRBV28; len: 12; d_gene: NA; CDR3nt: TGTGCCAGCATTGGGACGGCCTATGGCTACACCTTC; CDR3aa: CASIGTAYGYTF
abundance: many; j_gene: TRBJ2-5; v_gene: TRBV20-1; len: 12; d_gene: NA; CDR3nt: TGCAGTGCTAGACAGACGCAAGAGACCCAGTACTTC; CDR3aa: CSARQTQETQYF
abundance: NA; j_gene: TRBJ1-2; v_gene: TRBV29-1; len: 14; d_gene: TRBD1; CDR3nt: TGCAGCGCAGGAGGGACAGGGAGAAATGCTGGCTACACCTTC; CDR3aa: CSAGGTGRNAGYTF
abundance: NA; j_gene: TRBJ1-5; v_gene: TRBV6-1; len: 14; d_gene: NA; CDR3nt: TGTGCCAGCAGTGCTCGGGCCGTCAATCAGCCCCAGCATTTT; CDR3aa: CASSARAVNQPQHF
abundance: NA; j_gene: TRBJ2-1; v_gene: TRBV7-9; len: 16; d_gene: NA; CDR3nt: TGTGCCAGCAGCGTATCGGACCTTCCCTTCTACAATGAGCAGTTCTTC; CDR3aa: CASSVSDLPFYNEQFF
abundance: NA; j_gene: TRBJ2-7; v_gene: TRBV7-6; len: 15; d_gene: TRBD1; CDR3nt: TGTGCCAGCAGCTCTTATAGCGACAGGGCTGTGGAGCAGTACTTC; CDR3aa: CASSSYSDRAVEQYF